A single sample gave rise to the 24 T cell receptor beta chains below, sequenced in a study of T cell repertoires in cytomegalovirus infection. TCRdb independently ran MiXCR on the reads; one entry per CDR3 protein. Found here are approximately 110,000 distinct CDR3 sequences, roughly two fifths of them singletons; the top ten hold roughly 74%. Their antigens remain unidentified. The starting material was CD8+ T cells from cultured PBMCs, obtained from culture after CMV antigen stimulation. The receptors derive from a human donor in good health (CMV status not recorded). Some clones in this sample may be carry-over from other donors' samples.

The sample holds a few counts of this clonotype. The chain employs TRBV6-6 and TRBJ2-5, with D uncertain. The CDR3 has 12 amino acids. Germline loops: CDR1 MNHNY, CDR2 SVGAGI (reference sequence). Trimming pared 7 bases from V and 5 bases from J, leaving 11 bases between. The CDR3 protein is CASTVGRETQYF. The CDR3 nucleotides read TGTGCCAGCACGGTCGGGCGTGAGACCCAGTACTTC.

This clonotype was seen repeatedly, ten times or more. The CDR3 region is CASSQDYSGGVEQYF. The CDR3 coding sequence is TGCGCCAGCAGCCAAGATTACAGCGGGGGGGTCGAGCAGTACTTC. V is TRBV4-1 and J is TRBJ2-7, with 10 bases fitting TRBD2. The CDR3 loop spans 15 amino acids. The germline CDR1 and CDR2 sequences are MGHRA and YSYEKL. J gave up 6 bases and V 0 bases, and 5 bases lay outside the gene matches.

This clonotype was counted ten times or more. The gene calls are TRBV13 and TRBJ2-7, with 8 bases identical to TRBD1. The CDR3 runs 15 residues. The V and J ends lost 1 base and 5 bases, in that order; junction bases with no gene match: 7. Germline CDR1 is PRHDT and CDR2 is FYEKMQ (reference sequence). Here the CDR3 DNA reads TGTGCCAGCAGCTTAGCCGGGACAGGATCCCACGAGCAGTACTTC. It specifies CASSLAGTGSHEQYF.

The chain combines TRBV5-5 with TRBJ2-7; D is uncertain. The CDR3 extends over 13 amino acids. Per germline, CDR1 SGHKS and CDR2 YYEKEE (reference sequence). The ends were cut back, 2 bases at V and 4 bases at J, with 10 bases in the middle. In DNA, the CDR3 is TGTGCCAGCAGCTTCTCTAGGTTATACGAGCAGTACTTC. Its translation is CASSFSRLYEQYF.

This clonotype was detected only a few times. The V gene is TRBV5-1, the J gene TRBJ2-3, with 9 bases lining up with TRBD2. The germline V gene encodes CDR1 SGHRS and CDR2 YFSETQ. CDR3 length: 15 amino acids. The V and J ends lost 4 bases and 1 base, in that order; junction bases with no gene match: 4. The CDR3 here is CASSNVAGGTDTQYF. The CDR3 DNA sequence: TGCGCCAGCAGCAATGTAGCGGGGGGCACAGATACGCAGTATTTT.

This clonotype was counted only a few times. This rearrangement joins TRBV12-3 or TRBV12-4 to TRBJ1-6; unclear D gene. V was pared by 5 bases and J by 8 bases, with 25 bases between. This CDR3 has 18 amino acids. As DNA, the CDR3 is TGTGCCAGCAGTATATACCGACTCAGGCCGGAGAGAGATTCACCCCTCCACTTT. Residues: CASSIYRLRPERDSPLHF.

There are a few counts of this clonotype. The CDR3 region has the DNA TGTGCCAGCAGTTTACCCCTCAGGAACACCGGGGAGCTGTTTTTT. As protein: CASSLPLRNTGELFF. This chain uses TRBV28 with TRBJ2-2; no definite D call. V was trimmed by 2 bases and J by 1 base, leaving 8 bases between them. This CDR3 is built from 15 residues. Germline V gene lookup returns CDR1 MDHEN and CDR2 SYDVKM.

This clonotype qualifies as medium-sized. The chain has TRBV28 and TRBJ1-5; no clear D gene. Germline CDR1 is MDHEN and CDR2 is SYDVKM. Trimming removed 11 bases from V and 0 bases from J, with 14 bases in between. This CDR3 region has 14 residues. Written as DNA, the CDR3 is TGTGCCGCTAGCCCTCCTTATAGCAATCAGCCCCAGCATTTT. Amino acid sequence: CAASPPYSNQPQHF.

This chain joins TRBV7-2 and TRBJ1-3, with a possible D match to TRBD1 (5 bases). Germline lookup yields CDR1 SGHTA and CDR2 FQGNSA. V lost 5 bases, J lost 0 bases, and 11 bases lay in between. The CDR3 is 15 residues long. The CDR3 region is CASSPGPFSGNTIYF. CDR3 nucleotides: TGTGCCAGCAGCCCGGGACCCTTCTCTGGAAACACCATATATTTT.

This clonotype has a handful of counts. This chain connects TRBV20-1 to TRBJ2-7, with 13 bases that match TRBD2. The CDR3 runs 17 residues. V dropped 2 bases and J dropped 5; count of bases not matched to a gene: 12. Germline-derived CDR1 and CDR2 are DFQATT and SNEGSKA (reference sequence). CDR3 sequence (DNA): TGCAGTGCTAGACCGGAACTAGCGGGGGGGCATGCCAACGAGCAGTACTTC. Its protein is CSARPELAGGHANEQYF.

The J gene is TRBJ1-1, the V gene TRBV27, with a possible D match to TRBD1 (6 bases). Per germline, CDR1 MNHEY and CDR2 SMNVEV (reference sequence). Trimming removed 4 bases from V and 6 bases from J, with 12 bases in between. CDR3 length: 13 amino acids. The CDR3 is CASSSSAGAEAFF. The CDR3 coding sequence is TGTGCCAGCAGTTCTTCCGCAGGGGCTGAAGCTTTCTTT.

This clonotype turned up a few times. The chain employs TRBV19 and TRBJ2-7; D is perhaps TRBD1 (6 bases). V was trimmed by 5 bases and J by 0 bases, leaving 14 bases between them. The CDR3 runs 15 residues. In germline, CDR1 is LNHDA, CDR2 SQIVND (reference sequence). The CDR3: CASSETGTYSYEQYF. The DNA of the CDR3 is TGTGCCAGTAGTGAGACCGGGACATACTCCTACGAGCAGTACTTC. Drawing the rest from reference TRBV19 and TRBJ2-7, the complete variable domain is DGGITQSPKYLFRKEGQNVTLSCEQNLNHDAMYWYRQDPGQGLRLIYYSQIVNDFQKGDIAEGYSVSREKKESFPLTVTSAQKNPTAFYLCASSETGTYSYEQYFGPGTRLTVT.

The sample holds a few counts of this clonotype. The chain carries TRBV5-4 and TRBJ2-3, with no clear D. CDR3 length: 12 residues. Germline V gene sequence: CDR1 SGHNT, CDR2 YYREEE (reference sequence). V was shortened by 2 bases and J by 2 bases, with 3 bases between the two germline ends. CDR3 sequence reads: CASSFPTDTQYF. The CDR3 DNA is TGTGCCAGCAGCTTTCCCACAGATACGCAGTATTTT.

This chain links TRBV20-1 with TRBJ1-2; D is unclear. There are 12 residues in the CDR3. V was clipped by 0 bases and J by 4 bases, with 6 bases between them. The germline gives CDR1 DFQATT, CDR2 SNEGSKA (reference sequence). The CDR3 DNA reads as TGCAGTGCTAGAGAACACCTCTATGGCTACACCTTC. Translated: CSAREHLYGYTF.

The sample holds many counts of this clonotype. The rearrangement joins TRBV28 to TRBJ1-5, with D uncertain. The CDR3 consists of 15 residues. With 4 bases removed from V and 2 bases from J, the gap between germline ends came to 12 bases. Germline V gene sequence: CDR1 MDHEN, CDR2 SYDVKM. The CDR3 reads CASSSRKGGNQPQHF. CDR3 coding DNA: TGTGCCAGCAGTTCCCGGAAGGGTGGCAATCAGCCCCAGCATTTT.

There are many counts of this clonotype. The chain recombines TRBV7-8 with TRBJ2-5, with D tentatively TRBD2 (6 bases). Germline V gene data show CDR1 as SGHVS and CDR2 as FQNEAQ. The CDR3 runs 13 residues. V was trimmed by 5 bases and J by 4 bases, leaving 11 bases between them. Here the CDR3 reads CASSDSGGETQYF. Written as DNA, the CDR3 is TGTGCCAGCAGCGACTCCGGGGGAGAGACCCAGTACTTC.

CDR3 region: CASSLPGSDEQYF. The CDR3 DNA reads as TGTGCCAGCAGCTTACCAGGTTCTGACGAGCAGTACTTC. The V and J genes are TRBV7-9 and TRBJ2-7; D gene ambiguous. The germline V gene encodes CDR1 SEHNR and CDR2 FQNEAQ (reference sequence). V gave up 2 bases and J gave up 5 bases, with 10 bases separating them. The CDR3 loop spans 13 amino acids.

This clonotype was seen a handful of times. The chain combines TRBV6-5 with TRBJ1-1; D not certain. The V end lost 7 bases, the J end lost 1 base, and 13 bases lay between the germline ends. Germline CDR1 MNHEY, CDR2 SVGAGI. The CDR3 totals 14 residues. In DNA form, the CDR3 reads TGTGCCAGCATCGGAAGACAACGGAACACTGAAGCTTTCTTT. It translates to CASIGRQRNTEAFF.

This clonotype was detected a few times. This chain links TRBV27 with TRBJ1-1, with 8 bases lining up with TRBD1. Losses at the gene ends were 6 bases for V and 3 bases for J; bases not matched to a gene: 6. Germline V gene sequence: CDR1 MNHEY, CDR2 SMNVEV (reference sequence). The CDR3 is 14 amino acids. The CDR3 DNA is TGTGCCAGCAGGCGGGGGGACAGGTACACTGAAGCTTTCTTT. It encodes CASRRGDRYTEAFF.

This clonotype has only a few counts. The gene calls are TRBV27 and TRBJ1-2; D might be TRBD1 (5 bases). V was cut by 6 bases and J by 4 bases, with 12 bases left in between. There are 13 residues in the CDR3. The germline gives CDR1 MNHEY, CDR2 SMNVEV (reference sequence). The chain's CDR3 is CASRILGGYGYTF. The CDR3 nucleotides are TGTGCCAGCAGGATACTTGGGGGCTATGGCTACACCTTC.

There are many counts of this clonotype. This chain connects TRBV6-2 or TRBV6-3 to TRBJ1-1, with D unresolved. Per the germline V gene, CDR1 is MNHEY and CDR2 is SVGEGT. The V end lost 2 bases, the J end lost 6 bases, and 4 bases lay between the germline ends. The CDR3 runs 11 residues. The CDR3, as DNA: TGTGCCAGCAGTTACCCGTCTGAAGCTTTCTTT. Its protein is CASSYPSEAFF.

The J gene is TRBJ2-3, the V gene TRBV7-9; 11 positions agree with TRBD1. Looked up from germline, CDR1 is SEHNR and CDR2 is FQNEAQ (reference sequence). CDR3 length: 17 amino acids. Trimming at V came to 2 bases and at J to 1 base, leaving 5 bases not matched to a gene. DNA for the CDR3: TGTGCCAGCAGCTTATTGGGACAGGGGGATGGCACAGATACGCAGTATTTT. It is translated as CASSLLGQGDGTDTQYF. Filled out from reference TRBV7-9 and TRBJ2-3, the complete variable domain reads DTGVSQNPRHKITKRGQNVTFRCDPISEHNRLYWYRQTLGQGPEFLTYFQNEAQLEKSRLLSDRFSAERPKGSFSTLEIQRTEQGDSAMYLCASSLLGQGDGTDTQYFGPGTRLTVL.

V is TRBV27 and J is TRBJ1-6, with 7 bases fitting TRBD1. The junction had 6 bases not matched to a gene; V was cut back by 3 bases and J by 13 bases. Per germline, CDR1 MNHEY and CDR2 SMNVEV (reference sequence). The CDR3 is made up of 13 amino acids. CDR3 bases: TGTGCCAGCAGTTTTGGAGGGGGCGCGCCCCTCCACTTT. It codes for CASSFGGGAPLHF.

This clonotype was recorded at least ten times. This chain uses TRBV7-2 with TRBJ1-5, with D perhaps TRBD1 (5 bases). The germline CDR1 and CDR2 sequences are SGHTA and FQGNSA. V lost 5 bases and J 0 bases, leaving 20 bases between the germline ends. The CDR3 has 18 amino acids. The CDR3 is CASSQFGGTGSSNQPQHF. Here the CDR3 DNA reads TGTGCCAGCAGCCAGTTCGGGGGTACCGGCAGTAGCAATCAGCCCCAGCATTTT.